This TCR beta chain was retrieved from a study of radiotherapy plus CTLA-4 blockade in lung cancer. Method: immunoSEQ multiplex PCR; TCRdb's copy keeps in-frame clones and lacks some. The data contain 90,000 to 95,000 clones, 80% to 90% of them singletons. Trimming pared 6 bases from V and 7 bases from J, leaving 7 bases between. The CDR3 is 11 amino acids. Germline V gene lookup returns CDR1 MDHEN and CDR2 SYDVKM. The rearrangement joins TRBV28 to TRBJ2-1; D remains ambiguous. The material was peripheral blood, obtained from a patient treated with radiotherapy plus ipilimumab. This TCR derives from a human donor with non-small cell lung cancer who had stable disease on radiotherapy plus ipilimumab. The CDR3 region has the DNA TGTGCCAGCAGCGTTCTTAATGAGCAGTTCTTC. Amino acid sequence: CASSVLNEQFF.